What follows are 14 T cell receptor beta chains derived from one specimen sequenced in a study of T cells in Graves' hyperthyroidism and ophthalmopathy. Researchers amplified the TCR beta CDR3 regions from RNA transcripts. Researchers ran a first-round RT-PCR on the TCR CDR3 using the HTBI primer set. TCRdb re-analysed the multiplex PCR reads in MiXCR, keeping a single row per CDR3 protein. The data show 400,000 to 500,000 distinct CDR3 sequences, roughly 13% seen once. The sequenced material came from blood. Receptors originate from a woman younger than 35 with Graves' hyperthyroidism.

V and J are TRBV20-1 and TRBJ2-3; 8 bases align to TRBD2. V lost 0 bases, J lost 2 bases, and 4 bases stayed unmatched. CDR1 is DFQATT, CDR2 SNEGSKA, per germline (reference sequence). This CDR3 contains 15 residues. The chain's CDR3 is CSAREPSGHTDTQYF. The CDR3 DNA follows: TGCAGTGCTAGAGAGCCTAGCGGGCACACAGATACGCAGTATTTT.

This clonotype has a count of ten or more. The chain is built from TRBV4-3 and TRBJ2-7; the D gene is possibly TRBD2 (6 bases). CDR1 and CDR2 (germline): LGHNA, YSLEER. The CDR3 covers 14 residues. Trimming removed 0 bases from V and 2 bases from J, with 8 bases in between. The CDR3 DNA follows: TGCGCCAGCAGCCAAGACACGGGGGCCTACGAGCAGTACTTC. Residues: CASSQDTGAYEQYF.

Concerning this clonotype itself: A read error may be the cause here, since a much bigger clone is one base away. This chain connects TRBV20-1 to TRBJ2-1; D tentatively fits TRBD1 or TRBD2 (7 bases each). Germline CDR1 is DFQATT and CDR2 is SNEGSKA (reference sequence). The CDR3 contains 12 residues. V lost 4 bases, J lost 12 bases, and 16 bases lay in between. CDR3 sequence: CSATRGGSGQFF. In nucleotides, the CDR3 is TGCAGTGCTACCAGGGGGGGCTCGGGGCAGTTCTTC.

The CDR3 reads CASQTGGARNTEAFF. The CDR3 DNA sequence: TGCGCCAGCCAAACAGGGGGCGCGAGGAACACTGAAGCTTTCTTT. V gene TRBV5-1 combines with J gene TRBJ1-1; TRBD1 agrees at 9 bases. The CDR3 runs to 15 residues. The J segment lost 1 base and the V segment lost 7 bases, leaving 8 bases of the junction unmatched. Germline CDR1 SGHRS, CDR2 YFSETQ.

The chain couples TRBV7-9 to TRBJ2-7; TRBD2 agrees at 9 bases. V shed 1 base, J shed 4 bases, and the junction held 5 bases outside the gene matches. The CDR3 totals 15 residues. Germline CDR1 is SEHNR and CDR2 is FQNEAQ (reference sequence). CDR3 protein: CASSLVVAGVYEQYF. In DNA, the CDR3 is TGTGCCAGCAGCTTAGTAGTAGCGGGGGTGTACGAGCAGTACTTC.

This clonotype was seen at least ten times. The genes are TRBV6-2 or TRBV6-3 and TRBJ2-7, with 9 bases aligning to TRBD2. Germline assignment: CDR1 MNHEY and CDR2 SVGEGT. The junction had 7 bases not matched to a gene; V was cut back by 7 bases and J by 0 bases. CDR3 length equals 15 residues. CDR3 nucleotides: TGTGCCAGCACCCAGACTAGCGGAAGCTCCTACGAGCAGTACTTC. Protein: CASTQTSGSSYEQYF.

This clonotype was recorded at least ten times. The rearrangement joins TRBV20-1 to TRBJ1-5; 10 bases map to TRBD1. This CDR3 comprises 15 residues. V was clipped by 4 bases and J by 7 bases; unmatched bases: 10. The germline CDR1 and CDR2 sequences are DFQATT and SNEGSKA (reference sequence). The CDR3 nucleotides read TGCAGTGCTACCACCGGGACAGGGGAGGGACAGCCCCAGCATTTT. It codes for CSATTGTGEGQPQHF.

This clonotype was seen ten or more times. The chain combines TRBV12-3 or TRBV12-4 with TRBJ1-2, with a weak D call TRBD1 (5 bases). The CDR3 runs 14 residues. Trimming removed 3 bases from V and 4 bases from J, with 12 bases in between. CDR3 amino acids: CASSFYRGSYGYTF. For the CDR3, the DNA is TGTGCCAGCAGTTTTTATCGGGGGTCCTATGGCTACACCTTC.

V is TRBV28 and J is TRBJ2-7, with 7 bases that match TRBD2. The germline CDR1 and CDR2 sequences are MDHEN and SYDVKM. The CDR3 is 12 amino acids. V lost 3 bases to trimming and J lost 8 bases; unmatched junction nucleotides: 4. The CDR3 sequence: CASSLGGAKQYF. CDR3 coding DNA: TGTGCCAGCAGTTTGGGAGGGGCAAAGCAGTACTTC.

The rearrangement joins TRBV6-6 to TRBJ2-7, with no clear D. Germline CDR1 and CDR2: MNHNY and SVGAGI (reference sequence). V was pared by 0 bases and J by 4 bases, with 10 bases between. The CDR3 has 14 amino acids. CDR3 protein: CASSYSIGLYEQYF. CDR3 nucleotide sequence: TGTGCCAGCAGTTACTCGATCGGTCTGTACGAGCAGTACTTC.

The rearrangement joins TRBV11-2 to TRBJ1-1, with 9 positions matching TRBD1. The CDR3 runs to 16 residues. With V trimmed by 5 bases and J by 0 bases, 7 bases remained unmatched. Germline V CDR1 and CDR2: SGHAT, FQNNGV. CDR3 sequence: CASSLRGDRVNTEAFF. CDR3 DNA: TGTGCCAGCAGCCTTCGAGGGGACAGGGTGAACACTGAAGCTTTCTTT. The variable domain in full, with the rest retrieved from reference TRBV11-2 and TRBJ1-1, is EAGVAQSPRYKIIEKRQSVAFWCNPISGHATLYWYQQILGQGPKLLIQFQNNGVVDDSQLPKDRFSAERLKGVDSTLKIQPAKLEDSAVYLCASSLRGDRVNTEAFFGQGTRLTVV.

There are many counts of this clonotype. The chain uses TRBV4-3 and TRBJ2-4; unclear D gene. Germline V gene sequence: CDR1 LGHNA, CDR2 YSLEER. Trimming removed 0 bases at V and 6 bases at J, with 9 bases between. This CDR3 has 14 amino acids. CDR3 nucleotide sequence: TGCGCCAGCAGCCAAGATCTAGGCCCAAACATTCAGTACTTC. Translation: CASSQDLGPNIQYF.

This clonotype has a count of ten or more. The CDR3 spells CASSLAGPNTEAFF. The CDR3 DNA sequence: TGTGCCAGCAGCTTAGCGGGACCTAACACTGAAGCTTTCTTT. The genes are TRBV7-9 and TRBJ1-1; D perhaps matches TRBD1 (5 bases). CDR1 is SEHNR and CDR2 is FQNEAQ in the germline V gene (reference sequence). CDR3 length: 14 residues. The ends were cut back, 0 bases at V and 2 bases at J, with 7 bases in the middle.

This clonotype was observed many times. The J gene is TRBJ2-1, the V gene TRBV20-1; D is possibly TRBD2 (6 bases). Trimming stripped 3 bases from V and 3 bases from J, with 15 bases between. This CDR3 is 15 amino acids long. CDR1 is DFQATT and CDR2 is SNEGSKA in the germline V gene (reference sequence). Here the CDR3 DNA reads TGCAGTGCTAGCTTAGTTAGCGGACACTACAATGAGCAGTTCTTC. It specifies CSASLVSGHYNEQFF.